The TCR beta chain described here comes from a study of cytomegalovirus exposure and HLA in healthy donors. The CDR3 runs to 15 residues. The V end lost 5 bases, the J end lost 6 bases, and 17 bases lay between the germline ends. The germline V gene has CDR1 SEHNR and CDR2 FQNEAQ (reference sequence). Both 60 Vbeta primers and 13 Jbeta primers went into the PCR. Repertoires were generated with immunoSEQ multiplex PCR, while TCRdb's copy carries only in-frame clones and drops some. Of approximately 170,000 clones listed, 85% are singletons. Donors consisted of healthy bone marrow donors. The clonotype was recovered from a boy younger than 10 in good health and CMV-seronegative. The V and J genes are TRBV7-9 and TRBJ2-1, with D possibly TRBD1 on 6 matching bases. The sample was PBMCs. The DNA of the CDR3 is TGTGCCAGCAGCCCAGGGGCAGGGGTAGGCAATGAGCAGTTCTTC. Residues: CASSPGAGVGNEQFF.